Listed below are T cell receptor beta chains from one sample, sequenced in a study of T cells in Graves' hyperthyroidism and ophthalmopathy. Using its own MiXCR run on the multiplex PCR reads, TCRdb lists one record per CDR3 protein. The sample shows hundreds of thousands of distinct CDR3 sequences, about 15% of them seen only once. The sample consisted of blood. The receptors were gathered from a young woman with Graves' hyperthyroidism. Both conserved end residues are part of each CDR3. D genes are given only for firm matches. Size tells how often a clone was seen (once, few, many) or the class of an expanded clone, and some rows leave it out.

J,size,V,D,DNA,CDR3
TRBJ2-1,many,TRBV7-3,.,TGTGCCAGCAGCCCGGGACGGCGGTCCTACAATGAGCAGTTCTTC,CASSPGRRSYNEQFF
TRBJ2-7,many,TRBV27,.,TGTGCCAGCAGTTTAGCACGGGGGAGCTCCTACGAGCAGTACTTC,CASSLARGSSYEQYF
TRBJ2-7,many,TRBV11-2,.,TGTGCCAGCAGCTCCCTCAGGGGTTACTACGAGCAGTACTTC,CASSSLRGYYEQYF
TRBJ1-6,few,TRBV9,.,TGTGCCAGCAGCGGCCGGGGACAAGGGAATTCACCCCTCCACTTT,CASSGRGQGNSPLHF
TRBJ2-3,many,TRBV20-1,.,TGCAGTGCCCGGTCCGACACAGATACGCAGTATTTT,CSARSDTDTQYF
TRBJ1-4,.,TRBV25-1,.,TGTGCCAGCAGTGAATCCCGATCCGGAGTCGGTGAAAAACTGTTTTTT,CASSESRSGVGEKLFF
TRBJ1-1,few,TRBV5-5,.,TGTGCCAGCAGCTTTCGAGGGGTGTACACTGAAGCTTTCTTT,CASSFRGVYTEAFF
TRBJ2-5,.,TRBV11-1,TRBD1,TGTGCCAGCAGCACTGACCGGGACAGAGAGCCCCAGTACTTC,CASSTDRDREPQYF
TRBJ2-7,.,TRBV9,.,TGTGCCAGCAGTCCTCACAGCGTCGGGGGCGAGCAGTACTTC,CASSPHSVGGEQYF
TRBJ2-1,.,TRBV19,TRBD2,TGTGCCAGTAGTATCGAGAGCGGGAGTGCTGAGCAGTTCTTC,CASSIESGSAEQFF
TRBJ2-3,once,TRBV5-4,.,TGTGCCAGCAGCTTACCCCGGGGACGGGCAGACACAGATACGCAGTATTTT,CASSLPRGRADTDTQYF
TRBJ2-7,many,TRBV27,.,TGTGCCAGCAGTTTATCAGGGTCACTGCACGAGCAGTACTTC,CASSLSGSLHEQYF
TRBJ1-3,.,TRBV9,TRBD1,TGTGCCAGCACCCCGGGACAGGGAACTGGAAACACCATATATTTT,CASTPGQGTGNTIYF
TRBJ2-2,many,TRBV6-1,.,TGTGCCAGCAGTTATAACAGGGTTAACACCGGGGAGCTGTTTTTT,CASSYNRVNTGELFF
TRBJ2-7,many,TRBV5-5,.,TGTGCCAGCAGCTTTAACAGGGCCGCCTACGAGCAGTACTTC,CASSFNRAAYEQYF
TRBJ1-2,many,TRBV10-3,.,TGTGCCATCAGAAACAATGACATCTATGGCTACACCTTC,CAIRNNDIYGYTF
TRBJ2-5,many,TRBV5-6,TRBD1,TGTGCCAGCAGGCACGACGGGACAGGGGGCAGTCCAGAGACCCAGTACTTC,CASRHDGTGGSPETQYF
TRBJ1-3,once,TRBV28,.,TGTGCCAGCAGTCCTGTAGGGGCGCAGGGAAACACCATATATTTT,CASSPVGAQGNTIYF
TRBJ2-1,many,TRBV7-9,.,TGTGCCAGCAGCTTAGATTTGTCCTACAATGAGCAGTTCTTC,CASSLDLSYNEQFF
TRBJ2-1,many,TRBV6-2/TRBV6-3,TRBD2,TGTGCCAGCAGCTGGGGACTAGCGGGGGCCAGCTCCTACAATGAGCAGTTCTTC,CASSWGLAGASSYNEQFF
TRBJ2-5,.,TRBV7-8,.,TGTGCCAGCAGCAAAGGACGGACCCAAGAGACCCAGTACTTC,CASSKGRTQETQYF
TRBJ2-3,many,TRBV3-1,TRBD2,TGTGCCAGCAGCCCCAAAAGGCCTAGCGGGGGAGATACGCAGTATTTT,CASSPKRPSGGDTQYF
TRBJ2-7,many,TRBV19,.,TGTGCCAGTAGTATTACCACGGGGAGCTCCTACGAGCAGTACTTC,CASSITTGSSYEQYF